The 11 T cell receptor beta chains in this list originate from one sample, sequenced in a study of cytomegalovirus exposure and HLA in healthy donors. Profiled with immunoSEQ multiplex PCR; TCRdb holds only in-frame clones, not every one. The profile shows tens of thousands of clones, over 95% of them singletons. The specimen sequenced was PBMCs. The receptor source for this set is a young woman in good health and CMV-seropositive.

The chain carries TRBV20-1 and TRBJ2-7, with 8 bases that match TRBD1. This CDR3 has 11 amino acids. Germline CDR1 is DFQATT and CDR2 is SNEGSKA (reference sequence). With 6 bases clipped from V and 6 bases from J, the junction kept 4 bases outside the gene matches. Written as DNA, the CDR3 is TGCAGTGCCACGGACAGGGCCGAGCAGTACTTC. It is translated as CSATDRAEQYF.

CDR3 region: CASSLTPPGGGYNEQFF. CDR3 in DNA: TGCGCCAGCAGCCTTACTCCGCCGGGAGGGGGCTACAATGAGCAGTTCTTC. The chain combines TRBV4-1 with TRBJ2-1, with TRBD2 matching over 8 bases. This CDR3 has 17 amino acids. Trimming took 4 bases from V and 3 from J; bases not matched to a gene: 11. Germline CDR1 reads MGHRA; CDR2 reads YSYEKL.

This chain joins TRBV5-4 and TRBJ2-1; 7 bases map to TRBD1. Germline lookup yields CDR1 SGHNT and CDR2 YYREEE (reference sequence). V was pared by 4 bases and J by 3 bases, with 10 bases of the junction left unmatched. The CDR3 extends over 16 amino acids. This CDR3 reads CASSRDPGQNYNEQFF. The CDR3 nucleotides are TGTGCCAGCAGCAGGGACCCGGGACAGAACTACAATGAGCAGTTCTTC.

The chain recombines TRBV2 with TRBJ1-2, with 8 bases matching TRBD1. V dropped 4 bases and J dropped 7; count of bases not matched to a gene: 17. The length of the CDR3 is 17 residues. Germline V CDR1 and CDR2: SNHLY, FYNNEI. CDR3 amino acids: CASSAAATEGQGAGYTF. The CDR3, as DNA: TGTGCCAGCAGTGCCGCTGCCACCGAAGGACAGGGTGCTGGCTACACCTTC.

The rearrangement uses TRBV20-1 and TRBJ1-1, with 8 bases fitting TRBD1. With V trimmed by 3 bases and J by 8 bases, 2 bases remained unmatched. There are 11 residues in the CDR3. Germline values: CDR1 DFQATT, CDR2 SNEGSKA (reference sequence). The CDR3 loop is CSASRTGEAFF. The CDR3 DNA follows: TGCAGTGCTAGTCGGACAGGGGAAGCTTTCTTT.

The rearrangement links TRBV7-2 to TRBJ1-5; D not certain. The CDR3 runs 14 residues. Trimming cost V 0 bases and J 4 bases, with 7 bases left between them. CDR1 is SGHTA, CDR2 FQGNSA, per germline. CDR3 residues: CASSLALGNQPQHF. CDR3 nucleotides: TGTGCCAGCAGCTTAGCACTCGGGAATCAGCCCCAGCATTTT.

This clone was picked up one time. V and J are TRBV7-2 and TRBJ1-1; 7 bases fit TRBD1. The CDR3 sequence is 13 residues long. The V segment lost 5 bases and the J segment 3 bases; nucleotides outside the gene matches: 3. Germline V gives CDR1 SGHTA, CDR2 FQGNSA. CDR3 region: CASSRDSYTEAFF. The CDR3 coding sequence is TGTGCCAGCAGCCGGGACAGTTACACTGAAGCTTTCTTT.

V is TRBV7-9 and J is TRBJ1-1, with 8 bases lining up with TRBD1. The junction had 6 bases not matched to a gene; V was cut back by 5 bases and J by 7 bases. The germline CDR1 and CDR2 sequences are SEHNR and FQNEAQ (reference sequence). The CDR3 totals 13 residues. The CDR3 loop is CASSSTGTGEAFF. The CDR3, as DNA: TGTGCCAGCAGCAGCACAGGGACAGGTGAAGCTTTCTTT.

For this clone: Sequence at one end of the junction differs from germline and may be a read error. The chain is built from TRBV7-7 and TRBJ1-1, with unresolved D. In germline, CDR1 is SSHAT, CDR2 FNYEAQ (reference sequence). The CDR3 is 15 amino acids. The CDR3 nucleotides read TGTGCTAGCAGCTTAGGTATCAGGCAGAGAACTGAAGCTTTCTTT. The encoded protein is CASSLGIRQRTEAFF.

The count of this clone is one. The chain uses TRBV18 and TRBJ2-7; a weak D match, TRBD2 (8 bases). This CDR3 is 17 amino acids long. Germline CDR1 KGHSH, CDR2 LQKENI. The V and J ends lost 3 bases and 1 base respectively, with 19 bases between them. The CDR3 reads CASSPPGGRGPSYEQYF. CDR3 DNA: TGTGCCAGCTCACCTCCGGGGGGGAGGGGGCCATCCTACGAGCAGTACTTC.

The chain is built from TRBV7-6 and TRBJ2-2, with D perhaps matching TRBD2 (5 bases). This CDR3 has 15 residues. Germline V gene lookup returns CDR1 SGHVS and CDR2 FNYEAQ. The V end was cut by 8 bases, the J end by 0 bases, with 13 bases between. In nucleotides, the CDR3 is TGTGCCAGCCTCCGGAGCGGAACGAACACCGGGGAGCTGTTTTTT. It specifies CASLRSGTNTGELFF.